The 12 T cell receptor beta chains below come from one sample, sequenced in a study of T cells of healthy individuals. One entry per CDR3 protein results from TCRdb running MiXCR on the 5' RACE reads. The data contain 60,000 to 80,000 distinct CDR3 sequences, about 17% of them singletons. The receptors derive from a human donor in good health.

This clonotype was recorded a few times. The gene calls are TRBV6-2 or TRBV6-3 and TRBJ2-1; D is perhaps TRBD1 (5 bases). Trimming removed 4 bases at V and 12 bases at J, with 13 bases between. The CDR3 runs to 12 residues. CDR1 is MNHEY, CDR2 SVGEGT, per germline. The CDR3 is CASSLDQGRQFF. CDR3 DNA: TGTGCCAGCAGTTTGGACCAGGGTAGGCAGTTCTTC.

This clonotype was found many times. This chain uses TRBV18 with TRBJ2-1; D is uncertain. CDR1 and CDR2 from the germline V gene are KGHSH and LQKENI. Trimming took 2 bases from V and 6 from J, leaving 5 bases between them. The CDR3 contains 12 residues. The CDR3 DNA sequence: TGTGCCAGCTCACCAGACGGCAATGAGCAGTTCTTC. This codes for CASSPDGNEQFF.

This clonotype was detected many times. This CDR3 is CASSQASIYGYTF. The CDR3 DNA reads as TGTGCCAGCAGCCAAGCGTCCATTTATGGCTACACCTTC. This sequence joins TRBV3-1 and TRBJ1-2, with D unclear. V dropped 1 base and J dropped 5 bases, with 8 bases sitting between them. The germline CDR1 and CDR2 sequences are LGHDT and YNNKEL (reference sequence). The CDR3 consists of 13 residues. The whole variable domain, remainder taken from reference TRBV3-1 and TRBJ1-2, is DTAVSQTPKYLVTQMGNDKSIKCEQNLGHDTMYWYKQDSKKFLKIMFSYNNKELIINETVPNRFSPKSPDKAHLNLHINSLELGDSAVYFCASSQASIYGYTFGSGTRLTVV.

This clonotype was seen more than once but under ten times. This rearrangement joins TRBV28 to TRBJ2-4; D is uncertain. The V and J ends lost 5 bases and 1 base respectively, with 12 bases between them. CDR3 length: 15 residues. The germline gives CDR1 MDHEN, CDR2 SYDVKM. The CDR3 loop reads CASSSRTSAKNIQYF. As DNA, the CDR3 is TGTGCCAGCAGTAGCCGGACCTCGGCCAAAAACATTCAGTACTTC. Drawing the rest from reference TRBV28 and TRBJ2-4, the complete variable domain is DVKVTQSSRYLVKRTGEKVFLECVQDMDHENMFWYRQDPGLGLRLIYFSYDVKMKEKGDIPEGYSVSREKKERFSLILESASTNQTSMYLCASSSRTSAKNIQYFGAGTRLSVL.

Here the CDR3 DNA reads TGTGCCAGTAGTGCGGGTTTTAACACTGAAGCTTTCTTT. Protein sequence: CASSAGFNTEAFF. The gene calls are TRBV19 and TRBJ1-1, with no clear D. CDR3 length equals 13 residues. Per germline, CDR1 LNHDA and CDR2 SQIVND (reference sequence). The V gene lost 5 bases and the J gene lost 2 bases, with 9 bases spanning the gap.

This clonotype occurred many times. CDR3 in DNA: TGTGCCAGCAGTGTACCGGGACAGCAAGAGACCCAGTACTTC. Amino acid sequence: CASSVPGQQETQYF. V and J are TRBV6-6 and TRBJ2-5, with 7 nucleotides matching TRBD1. Germline V lookup: CDR1 MNHNY, CDR2 SVGAGI (reference sequence). The CDR3 is made up of 14 amino acids. V lost 5 bases and J lost 2; bases outside the gene matches: 5.

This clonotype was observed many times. CDR3 sequence reads: CASSQDLGGEQYF. The CDR3, as DNA: TGTGCCAGCAGCCAAGATCTGGGAGGCGAGCAGTACTTC. The chain couples TRBV14 to TRBJ2-7; weak D call: TRBD2 (6 bases). V dropped 0 bases and J dropped 6 bases, with 9 bases sitting between them. The CDR3 totals 13 residues. Germline V CDR1 and CDR2: SGHDN, FVKESK.

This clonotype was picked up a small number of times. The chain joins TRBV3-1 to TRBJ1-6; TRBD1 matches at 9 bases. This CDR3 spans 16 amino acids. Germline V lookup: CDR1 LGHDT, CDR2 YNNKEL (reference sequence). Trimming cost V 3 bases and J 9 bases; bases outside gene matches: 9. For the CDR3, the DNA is TGTGCCAGCAGCCAGGGTGGGGGACAGGGTTTTTCACCCCTCCACTTT. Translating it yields CASSQGGGQGFSPLHF.

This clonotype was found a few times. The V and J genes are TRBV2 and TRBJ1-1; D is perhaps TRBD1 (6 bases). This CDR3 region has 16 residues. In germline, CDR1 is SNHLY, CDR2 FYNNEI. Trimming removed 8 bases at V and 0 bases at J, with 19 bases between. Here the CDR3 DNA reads TGTGCCAGCGCGGTGGGATACAGGGTGGTGAACACTGAAGCTTTCTTT. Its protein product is CASAVGYRVVNTEAFF.

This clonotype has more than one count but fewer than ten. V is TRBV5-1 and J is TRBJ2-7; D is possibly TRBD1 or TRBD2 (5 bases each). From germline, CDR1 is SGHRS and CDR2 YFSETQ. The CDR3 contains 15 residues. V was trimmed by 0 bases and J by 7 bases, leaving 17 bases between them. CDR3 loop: CASSLDGALKKEQYF. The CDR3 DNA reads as TGCGCCAGCAGCTTGGACGGGGCATTGAAGAAAGAGCAGTACTTC.

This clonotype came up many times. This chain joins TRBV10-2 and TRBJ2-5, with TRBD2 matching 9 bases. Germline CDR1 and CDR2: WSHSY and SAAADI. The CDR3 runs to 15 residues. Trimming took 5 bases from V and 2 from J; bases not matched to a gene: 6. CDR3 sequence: CASSQTSGTQETQYF. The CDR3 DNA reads TGCGCCAGCAGTCAGACTAGCGGAACACAAGAGACCCAGTACTTC.

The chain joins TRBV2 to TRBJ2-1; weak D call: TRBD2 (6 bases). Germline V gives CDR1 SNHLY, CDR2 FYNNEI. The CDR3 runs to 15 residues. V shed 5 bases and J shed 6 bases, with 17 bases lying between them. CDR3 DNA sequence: TGTGCCAGCAGTATCGACCGGGACTGGATCAATGAGCAGTTCTTC. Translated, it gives CASSIDRDWINEQFF.